The following is a T cell receptor beta chain sequence with its context. Antigen unknown. TCRdb re-called the 5' RACE reads with MiXCR, one entry per CDR3 protein. Counted here are 410,000 or so distinct CDR3 sequences, 23% occurring once; the ten biggest clones make up around 12%. The germline V and J ends were trimmed by 0 bases and 7 bases, with 7 bases remaining between them. This CDR3 has 13 amino acids. Germline CDR1 SGHNT, CDR2 YYREEE (reference sequence). The data originate from a study of T-cell memory formation after mild COVID-19. Study-level information: TCR clustering was largely donor specific.

Notes on the study in general: Later expanders leaned CD4+, whereas clones that contracted between day 15 and 85 were balanced CD4/CD8. Confirmation was lacking for SARS-CoV-2 specificity of second-wave clones that peaked on day 37. The main location of contracting CD4+ clones was CM and EM, and that of contracting CD8+ clones was EMRA.

The V gene is TRBV5-4, the J gene TRBJ1-4; D is undetermined. This TCR came from an adult woman who had mild COVID-19 (a few samples of this study predate the infection). Cell type and time point are not known. The sample taken for sequencing was PBMCs or a T cell subset sorted from them (not recorded which). The CDR3 here is CASSLDVPEKLFF. CDR3 DNA sequence: TGTGCCAGCAGCTTGGATGTGCCTGAAAAACTGTTTTTT.